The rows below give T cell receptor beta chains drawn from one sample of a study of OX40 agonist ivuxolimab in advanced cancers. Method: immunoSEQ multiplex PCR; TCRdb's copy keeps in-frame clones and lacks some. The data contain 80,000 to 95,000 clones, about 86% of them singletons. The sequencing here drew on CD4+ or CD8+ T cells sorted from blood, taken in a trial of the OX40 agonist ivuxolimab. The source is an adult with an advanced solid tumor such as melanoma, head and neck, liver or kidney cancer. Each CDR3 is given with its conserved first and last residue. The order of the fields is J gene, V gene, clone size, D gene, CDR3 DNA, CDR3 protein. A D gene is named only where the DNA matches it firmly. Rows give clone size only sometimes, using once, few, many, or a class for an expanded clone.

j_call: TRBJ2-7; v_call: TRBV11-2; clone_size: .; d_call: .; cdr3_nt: TGTGCCAGCAGCTTAGGCCGTTATCAGAACGAGCAGTACTTC; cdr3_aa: CASSLGRYQNEQYF
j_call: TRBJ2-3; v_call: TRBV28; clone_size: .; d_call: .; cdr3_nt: TGTGCCAGCAGGGGGAGTGGGGGCCAAGCAGATACGCAGTATTTT; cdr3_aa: CASRGSGGQADTQYF
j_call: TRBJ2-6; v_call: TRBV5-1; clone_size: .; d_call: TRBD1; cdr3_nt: TGCGCCAGCAGGACAGGGGGCGCCTCTGGGGCCAACGTCCTGACTTTC; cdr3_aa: CASRTGGASGANVLTF
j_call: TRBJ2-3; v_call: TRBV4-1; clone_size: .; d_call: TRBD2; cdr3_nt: TGCGCCAGCAGCCAATCCAGAGGGGGACTAGCTACAGATACGCAGTATTTT; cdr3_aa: CASSQSRGGLATDTQYF
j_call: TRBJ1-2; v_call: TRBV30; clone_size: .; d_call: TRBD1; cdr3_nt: TGTGCCTGGAGTGAGACCGGGACAGCCTCCTACACCTTC; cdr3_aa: CAWSETGTASYTF
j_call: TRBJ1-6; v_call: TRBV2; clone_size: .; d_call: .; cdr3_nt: TGTGCCAGCTTTCACACAGTTAATTCACCCCTCCACTTT; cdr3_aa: CASFHTVNSPLHF
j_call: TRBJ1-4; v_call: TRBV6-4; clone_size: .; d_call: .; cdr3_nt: TGTGCCAGCAGTGTCCCAGAAACTAATGAAAAACTGTTTTTT; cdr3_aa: CASSVPETNEKLFF
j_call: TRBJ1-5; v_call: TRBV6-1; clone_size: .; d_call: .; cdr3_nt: TGTGCCAGCAGTGAATACCCCTACCCCCAGCATTTT; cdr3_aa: CASSEYPYPQHF
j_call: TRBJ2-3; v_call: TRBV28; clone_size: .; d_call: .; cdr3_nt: TGTGCCAGCATGACAAGGGAGCACACAGATACGCAGTATTTT; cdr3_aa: CASMTREHTDTQYF
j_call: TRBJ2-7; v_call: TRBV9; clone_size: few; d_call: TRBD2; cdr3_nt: TGTGCCAGCAGCGTAGGTCCTAGCGGGACCTACGAGCAGTACTTC; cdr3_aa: CASSVGPSGTYEQYF
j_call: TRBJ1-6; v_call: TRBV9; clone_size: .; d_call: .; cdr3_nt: TGTGCCAGCAGCGTAGACGGAGCCTATAATTCACCCCTCCACTTT; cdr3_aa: CASSVDGAYNSPLHF
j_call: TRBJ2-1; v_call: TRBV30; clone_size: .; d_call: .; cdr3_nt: TGTGCCTGGAGTGTCTCGCGGTATGAGCAGTTCTTC; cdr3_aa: CAWSVSRYEQFF
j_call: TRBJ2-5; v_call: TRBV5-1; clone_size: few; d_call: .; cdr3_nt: TGCGCCAGCAGCTTGCGGGAGACCCAGTACTTC; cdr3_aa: CASSLRETQYF
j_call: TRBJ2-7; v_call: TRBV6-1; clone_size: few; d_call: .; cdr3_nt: TGTGCCAGCAGTGATTTGACAATCACCGAGCAGTACTTC; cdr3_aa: CASSDLTITEQYF
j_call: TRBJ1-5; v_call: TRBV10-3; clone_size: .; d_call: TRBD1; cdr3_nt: TGTGCCATCAGTGACTCCAACAGGGGCTATCAGCCCCAGCATTTT; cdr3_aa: CAISDSNRGYQPQHF
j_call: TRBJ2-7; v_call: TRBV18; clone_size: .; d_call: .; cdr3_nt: TGTGCCAGCTCGGCAGGGAGGTCTGGTTACGAGCAGTACTTC; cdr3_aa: CASSAGRSGYEQYF
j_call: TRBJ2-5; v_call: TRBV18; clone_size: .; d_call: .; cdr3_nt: TGTGCCAGCTCAGGGGACCAAGAGACCCAGTACTTC; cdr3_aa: CASSGDQETQYF
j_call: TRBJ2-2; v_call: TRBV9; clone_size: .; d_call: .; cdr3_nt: TGTGCCAGCAGCGTAGACCCCTCGAGGACCGGGGAGCTGTTTTTT; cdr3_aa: CASSVDPSRTGELFF
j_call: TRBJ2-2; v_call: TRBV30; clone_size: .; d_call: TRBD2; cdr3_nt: TGTGCCTGGAGTCCGACCCCCGGGGGGGCGCCCGGGGAGCTGTTTTTT; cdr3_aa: CAWSPTPGGAPGELFF
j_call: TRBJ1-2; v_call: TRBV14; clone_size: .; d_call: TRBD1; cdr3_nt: TGTGCCAGCAGCCAGGGACAGGAGGCATTAGGCTACACCTTC; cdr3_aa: CASSQGQEALGYTF
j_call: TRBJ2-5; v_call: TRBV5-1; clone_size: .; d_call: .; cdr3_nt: TGCGCCAGCAGCCCAGGACGGGTAGAGACCCAGTACTTC; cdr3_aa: CASSPGRVETQYF
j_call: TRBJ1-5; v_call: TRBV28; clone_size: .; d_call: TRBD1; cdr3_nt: TGTGCCAGCAGTTTTCGGGCAGGGGGGCAGCCCCAGCATTTT; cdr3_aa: CASSFRAGGQPQHF
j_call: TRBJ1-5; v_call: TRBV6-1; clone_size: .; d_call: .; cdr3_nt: TGTGCCAGCAGTCAAGGGAGTCCTAATCAGCCCCAGCATTTT; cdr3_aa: CASSQGSPNQPQHF
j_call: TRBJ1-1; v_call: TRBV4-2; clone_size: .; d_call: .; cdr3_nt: TGTGCCAGCAGCCAAGAAAGACGCACTGAAGCTTTCTTT; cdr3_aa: CASSQERRTEAFF
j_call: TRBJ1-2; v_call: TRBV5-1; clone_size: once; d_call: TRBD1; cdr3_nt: TGCGCCAGCAGCTTAGATTTTCGGACAGGGGGTGCCTATGGCTACACCTTC; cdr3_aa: CASSLDFRTGGAYGYTF
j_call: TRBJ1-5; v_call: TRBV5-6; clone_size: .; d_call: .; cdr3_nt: TGTGCCAGCAGCTTACAGGGAGTGAGCAATCAGCCCCAGCATTTT; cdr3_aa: CASSLQGVSNQPQHF
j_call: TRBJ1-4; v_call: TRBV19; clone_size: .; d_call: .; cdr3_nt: TGTGCCAGTTCAACGGGATCTACTAATGAAAAACTGTTTTTT; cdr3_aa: CASSTGSTNEKLFF
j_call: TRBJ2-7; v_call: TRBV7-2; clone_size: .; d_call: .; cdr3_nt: TGTGCCAGCAGCAAGAGCTCACTCTCCTACGAGCAGTACTTC; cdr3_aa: CASSKSSLSYEQYF
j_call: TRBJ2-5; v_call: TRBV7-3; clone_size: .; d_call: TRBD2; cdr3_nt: TGTGCCAGCAGCCTCGCCGGGACTACAAAAGAGACCCAGTACTTC; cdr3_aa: CASSLAGTTKETQYF
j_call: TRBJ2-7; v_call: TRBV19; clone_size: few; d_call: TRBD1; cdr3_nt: TGTGCCAGCCAGGGACAGGGGTCCTACGAGCAGTACTTC; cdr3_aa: CASQGQGSYEQYF
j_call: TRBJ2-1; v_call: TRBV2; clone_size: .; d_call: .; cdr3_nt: TGTGCCAGCAGTGAGTTCGGAGGGGGGGCCTACAATGAGCAGTTCTTC; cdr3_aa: CASSEFGGGAYNEQFF
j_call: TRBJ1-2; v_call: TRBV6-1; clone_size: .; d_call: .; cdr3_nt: TGTGCCAGCAGTGAAAACTTCCGTGTCGTCTATGGCTACACCTTC; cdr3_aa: CASSENFRVVYGYTF
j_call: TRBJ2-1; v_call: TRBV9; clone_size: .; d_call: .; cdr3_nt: TGTGCCAGCAGCGCAAGGGGCGGAGACATCTCCTACAATGAGCAGTTCTTC; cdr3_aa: CASSARGGDISYNEQFF
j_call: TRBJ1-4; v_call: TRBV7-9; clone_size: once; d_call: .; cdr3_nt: TGTGCCAGCAGCTTAGCGGGCGCTGAAAAACTGTTTTTT; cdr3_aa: CASSLAGAEKLFF
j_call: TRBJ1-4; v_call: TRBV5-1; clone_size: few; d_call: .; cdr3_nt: TGCGCCAGCAGCCCGGGGGGCGGAGATAATGAAAAACTGTTTTTT; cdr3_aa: CASSPGGGDNEKLFF
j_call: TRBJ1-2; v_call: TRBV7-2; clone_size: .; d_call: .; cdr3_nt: TGTGCCAGCACGGGGTCGCGAGGCTACACCTTC; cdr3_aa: CASTGSRGYTF
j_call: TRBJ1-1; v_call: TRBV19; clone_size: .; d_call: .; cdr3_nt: TGTGCCAGTAGTATACGCTACTCTGGGGACACTGAAGCTTTCTTT; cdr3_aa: CASSIRYSGDTEAFF
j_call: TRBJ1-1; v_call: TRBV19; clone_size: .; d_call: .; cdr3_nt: TGTGCCAGTAGTGCGCAGGCCAACACTGAAGCTTTCTTT; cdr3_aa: CASSAQANTEAFF
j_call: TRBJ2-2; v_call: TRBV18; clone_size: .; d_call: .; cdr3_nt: TGTGCCAGCTCACCACAAACGTTCCCGGACACCGGGGAGCTGTTTTTT; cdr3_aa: CASSPQTFPDTGELFF
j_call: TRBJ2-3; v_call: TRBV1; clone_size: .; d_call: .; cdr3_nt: TGCACCAGCAGCCGGCCCCTAGGTGGGACTAGCGGGGCTTTACACACAGATACGCAGTATTTT; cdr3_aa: CTSSRPLGGTSGALHTDTQYF
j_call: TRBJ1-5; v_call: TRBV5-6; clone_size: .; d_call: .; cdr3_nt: TGTGCCAGCAGTCAGGACAGAGGCAATCAGCCCCAGCATTTT; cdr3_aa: CASSQDRGNQPQHF
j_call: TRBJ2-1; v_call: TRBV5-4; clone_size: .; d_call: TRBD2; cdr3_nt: TGTGCCAGCAGCTTCATGGGGCGGGGGGGCAATGAGCAGTTCTTC; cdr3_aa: CASSFMGRGGNEQFF
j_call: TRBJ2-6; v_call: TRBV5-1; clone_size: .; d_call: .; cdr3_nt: TGCGCCAGCAGCGTCGGGACGGGGGATGGTGGGGCCAACGTCCTGACTTTC; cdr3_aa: CASSVGTGDGGANVLTF
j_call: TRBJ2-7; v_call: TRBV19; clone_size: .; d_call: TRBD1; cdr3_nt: TGTGCCAGTAGTGTGGGGACAGCTTCCTACGAGCAGTACTTC; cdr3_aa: CASSVGTASYEQYF
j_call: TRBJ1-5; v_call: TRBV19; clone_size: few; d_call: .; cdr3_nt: TGTGCCAGTAGTACCCGACGTGATCAGCCCCAGCATTTT; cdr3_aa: CASSTRRDQPQHF
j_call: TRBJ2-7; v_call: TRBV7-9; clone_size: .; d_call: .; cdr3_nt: TGTGCCAGCAGCTCCCGGGACGAGCAGTACTTC; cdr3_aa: CASSSRDEQYF
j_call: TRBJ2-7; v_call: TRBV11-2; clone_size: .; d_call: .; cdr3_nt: TGTGCCAGCAGCTTTTGGGTTGACAGAGGCGAGCAGTACTTC; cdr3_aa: CASSFWVDRGEQYF
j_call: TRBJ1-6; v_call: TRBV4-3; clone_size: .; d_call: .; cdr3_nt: TGCGCCAGCAGCCCGCACTGGCGGGAGATTAATTCACCCCTCCACTTT; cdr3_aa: CASSPHWREINSPLHF
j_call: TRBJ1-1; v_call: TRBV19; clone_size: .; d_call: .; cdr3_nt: TGTGCCAGTAGTATTACCGTGAACACTGAAGCTTTCTTT; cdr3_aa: CASSITVNTEAFF
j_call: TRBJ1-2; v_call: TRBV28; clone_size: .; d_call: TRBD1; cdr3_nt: TGTGCCAGCACCGAAGCCGGGACAGGGGCGAGAGTGGATGGCTACACCTTC; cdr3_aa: CASTEAGTGARVDGYTF
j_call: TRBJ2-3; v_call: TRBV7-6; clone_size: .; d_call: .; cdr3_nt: TGTGCCAGCAGCCTGGGGGGGGGCCACACAGATACGCAGTATTTT; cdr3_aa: CASSLGGGHTDTQYF
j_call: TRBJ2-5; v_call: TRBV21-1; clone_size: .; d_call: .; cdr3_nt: TGTGCCAGCAGCAAAATTCAGAGGGTAGAGACCCAGTACTTC; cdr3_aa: CASSKIQRVETQYF
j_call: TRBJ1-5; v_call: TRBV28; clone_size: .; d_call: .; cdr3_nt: TGTGCCAGCAGTCCGGGACAACCGGGGCCCCAGCATTTT; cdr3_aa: CASSPGQPGPQHF
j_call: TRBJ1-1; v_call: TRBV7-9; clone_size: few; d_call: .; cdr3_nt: TGTGCCAGCAGCCCCCGGGACAATCTAAATGAAGCTTTCTTT; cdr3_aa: CASSPRDNLNEAFF
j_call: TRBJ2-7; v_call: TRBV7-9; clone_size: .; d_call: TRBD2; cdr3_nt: TGTGCCAGCAGCTTAGTTTCCCGGGTTGGGCGGGGGATTAGCTACGAGCAGTACTTC; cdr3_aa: CASSLVSRVGRGISYEQYF